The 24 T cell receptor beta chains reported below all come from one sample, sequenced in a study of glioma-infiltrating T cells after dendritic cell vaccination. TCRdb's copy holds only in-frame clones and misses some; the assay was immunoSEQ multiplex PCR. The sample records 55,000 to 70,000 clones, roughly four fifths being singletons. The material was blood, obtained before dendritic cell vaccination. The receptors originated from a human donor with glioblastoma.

The CDR3 loop is CASSQGHTNSPLHF. DNA of the CDR3: TGTGCCAGCAGCCAGGGACATACTAATTCACCCCTCCACTTT. The V and J genes are TRBV5-4 and TRBJ1-6; D possibly corresponds to TRBD1 (6 bases). Germline V gene lookup returns CDR1 SGHNT and CDR2 YYREEE (reference sequence). Trimming removed 4 bases from V and 6 bases from J, with 11 bases in between. The CDR3 has 14 residues.

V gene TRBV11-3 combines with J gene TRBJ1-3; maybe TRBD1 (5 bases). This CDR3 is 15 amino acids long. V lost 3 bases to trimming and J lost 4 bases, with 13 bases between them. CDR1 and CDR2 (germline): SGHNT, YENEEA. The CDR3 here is CASSFHPGDGNTIYF. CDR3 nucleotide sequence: TGTGCCAGCAGCTTCCACCCGGGGGACGGAAACACCATATATTTT.

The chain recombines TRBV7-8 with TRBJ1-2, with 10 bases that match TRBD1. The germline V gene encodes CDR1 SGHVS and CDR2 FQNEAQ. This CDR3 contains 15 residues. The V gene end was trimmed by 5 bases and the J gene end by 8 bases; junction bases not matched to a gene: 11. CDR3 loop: CASSRSVGQGRGYTF. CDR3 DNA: TGTGCCAGCAGCCGCTCTGTGGGACAGGGGAGAGGCTACACCTTC.

In nucleotides, the CDR3 is TGTGCCAGCTCACCCAAGTCACTCGGGGAAGTCAGGACAGGGGCCCGACCCACGCAGTATTTT. This sequence encodes CASSPKSLGEVRTGARPTQYF. V usage is TRBV18 and J usage is TRBJ2-3; 9 nucleotides align to TRBD1. CDR3 size: 21 residues. Germline V gene lookup returns CDR1 KGHSH and CDR2 LQKENI. V was clipped by 3 bases and J by 9 bases; unmatched bases: 28. The whole variable domain, filled in from reference TRBV18 and TRBJ2-3, reads NAGVMQNPRHLVRRRGQEARLRCSPMKGHSHVYWYRQLPEEGLKFMVYLQKENIIDESGMPKERFSAEFPKEGPSILRIQQVVRGDSAAYFCASSPKSLGEVRTGARPTQYFGPGTRLTVL.

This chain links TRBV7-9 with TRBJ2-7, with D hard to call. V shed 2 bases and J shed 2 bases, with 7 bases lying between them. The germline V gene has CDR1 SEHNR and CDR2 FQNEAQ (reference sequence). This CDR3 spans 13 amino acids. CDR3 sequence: CASSLSGPYEQYF. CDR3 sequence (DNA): TGTGCCAGCAGCTTATCGGGTCCCTACGAGCAGTACTTC. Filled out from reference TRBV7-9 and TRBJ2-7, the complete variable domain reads DTGVSQNPRHKITKRGQNVTFRCDPISEHNRLYWYRQTLGQGPEFLTYFQNEAQLEKSRLLSDRFSAERPKGSFSTLEIQRTEQGDSAMYLCASSLSGPYEQYFGPGTRLTVT.

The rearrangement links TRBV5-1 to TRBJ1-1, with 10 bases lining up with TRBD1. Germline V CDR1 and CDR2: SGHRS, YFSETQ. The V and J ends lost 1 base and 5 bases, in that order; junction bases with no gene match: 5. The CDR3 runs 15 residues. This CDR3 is CASSLSGQGRTEAFF. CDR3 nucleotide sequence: TGCGCCAGCAGCTTGTCGGGACAGGGGAGAACTGAAGCTTTCTTT.

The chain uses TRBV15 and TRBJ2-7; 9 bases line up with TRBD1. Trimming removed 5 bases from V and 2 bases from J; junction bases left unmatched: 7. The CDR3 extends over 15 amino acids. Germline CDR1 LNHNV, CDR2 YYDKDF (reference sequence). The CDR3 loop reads CATSARDRETYEQYF. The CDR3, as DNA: TGTGCCACCAGCGCCCGGGACAGGGAAACCTACGAGCAGTACTTC.

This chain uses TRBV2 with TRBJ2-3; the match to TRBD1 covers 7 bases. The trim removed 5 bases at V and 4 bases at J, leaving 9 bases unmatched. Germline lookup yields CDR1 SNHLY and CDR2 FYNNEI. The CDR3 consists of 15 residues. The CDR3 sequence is CASSSTGIRPDTQYF. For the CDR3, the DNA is TGTGCCAGCAGTTCGACAGGGATCCGGCCAGATACGCAGTATTTT.

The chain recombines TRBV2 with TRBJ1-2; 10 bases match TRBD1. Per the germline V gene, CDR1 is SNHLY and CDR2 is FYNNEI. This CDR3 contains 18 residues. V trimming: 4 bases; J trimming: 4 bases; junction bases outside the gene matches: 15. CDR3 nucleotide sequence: TGTGCCAGCAGTGGTAACCCTAGAGGGACAGGGGAAATCTATGGCTACACCTTC. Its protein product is CASSGNPRGTGEIYGYTF.

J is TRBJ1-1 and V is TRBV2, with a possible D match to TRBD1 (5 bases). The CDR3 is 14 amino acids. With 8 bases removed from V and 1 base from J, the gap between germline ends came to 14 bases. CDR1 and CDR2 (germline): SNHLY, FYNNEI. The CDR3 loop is CASGGLQENTEAFF. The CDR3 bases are TGTGCCAGCGGGGGGTTACAGGAGAACACTGAAGCTTTCTTT.

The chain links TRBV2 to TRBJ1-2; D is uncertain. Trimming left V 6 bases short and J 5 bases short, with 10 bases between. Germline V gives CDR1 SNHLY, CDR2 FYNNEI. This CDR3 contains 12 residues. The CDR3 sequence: CASSLGGYGYTF. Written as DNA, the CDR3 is TGTGCCAGCAGCTTAGGAGGGTATGGCTACACCTTC.

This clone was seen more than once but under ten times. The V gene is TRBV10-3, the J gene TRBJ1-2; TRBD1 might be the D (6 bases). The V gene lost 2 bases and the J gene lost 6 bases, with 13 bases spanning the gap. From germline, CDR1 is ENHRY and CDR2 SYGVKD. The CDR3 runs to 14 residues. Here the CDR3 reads CAISERQDWDGYTF. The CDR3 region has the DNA TGTGCCATCAGTGAGCGACAGGACTGGGATGGCTACACCTTC.

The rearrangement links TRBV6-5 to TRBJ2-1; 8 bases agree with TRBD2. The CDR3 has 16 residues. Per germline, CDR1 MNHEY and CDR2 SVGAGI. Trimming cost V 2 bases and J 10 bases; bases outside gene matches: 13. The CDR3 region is CASSYGLAFREWEQFF. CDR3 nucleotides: TGTGCCAGCAGTTACGGACTAGCCTTCCGAGAGTGGGAGCAGTTCTTC.

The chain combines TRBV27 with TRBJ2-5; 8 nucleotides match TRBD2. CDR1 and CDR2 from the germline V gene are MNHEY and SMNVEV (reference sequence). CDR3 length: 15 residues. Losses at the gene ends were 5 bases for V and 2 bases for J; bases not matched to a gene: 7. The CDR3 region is CASSLGGGMQETQYF. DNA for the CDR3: TGTGCCAGCAGTCTCGGGGGGGGAATGCAAGAGACCCAGTACTTC.

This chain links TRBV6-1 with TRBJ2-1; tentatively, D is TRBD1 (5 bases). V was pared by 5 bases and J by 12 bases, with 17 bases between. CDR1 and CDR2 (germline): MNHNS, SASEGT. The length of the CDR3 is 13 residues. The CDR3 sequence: CASSTQGVFGQFF. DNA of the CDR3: TGTGCCAGCAGTACCCAGGGCGTCTTCGGGCAGTTCTTC.

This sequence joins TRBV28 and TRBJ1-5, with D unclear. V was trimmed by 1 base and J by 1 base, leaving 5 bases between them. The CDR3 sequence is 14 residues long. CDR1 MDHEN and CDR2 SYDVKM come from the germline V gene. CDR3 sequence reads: CASSLSMSNQPQHF. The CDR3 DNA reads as TGTGCCAGCAGTTTATCTATGAGCAATCAGCCCCAGCATTTT.

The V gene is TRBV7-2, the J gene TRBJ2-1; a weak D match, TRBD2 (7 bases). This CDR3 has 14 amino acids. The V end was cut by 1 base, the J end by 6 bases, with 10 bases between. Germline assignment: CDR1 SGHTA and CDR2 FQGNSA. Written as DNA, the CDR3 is TGTGCCAGCAGCTTAGACAGGGAGGGCAATGAGCAGTTCTTC. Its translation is CASSLDREGNEQFF.

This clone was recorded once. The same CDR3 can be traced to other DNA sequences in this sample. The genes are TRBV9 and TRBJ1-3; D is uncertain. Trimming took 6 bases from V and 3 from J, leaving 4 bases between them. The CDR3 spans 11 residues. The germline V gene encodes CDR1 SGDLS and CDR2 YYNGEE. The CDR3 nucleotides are TGTGCCAGCACCGGTGGAAACACCATATATTTT. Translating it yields CASTGGNTIYF. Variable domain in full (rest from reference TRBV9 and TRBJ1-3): DSGVTQTPKHLITATGQRVTLRCSPRSGDLSVYWYQQSLDQGLQFLIQYYNGEERAKGNILERFSAQQFPDLHSELNLSSLELGDSALYFCASTGGNTIYFGEGSWLTVV.

In nucleotides, the CDR3 is TGTGCCAGTAGTATTGAGGATAGAAACACTGAAGCTTTCTTT. Residues: CASSIEDRNTEAFF. The V gene is TRBV19, the J gene TRBJ1-1; D gene ambiguous. The CDR3 spans 14 residues. Trimming stripped 3 bases from V and 2 bases from J, with 10 bases between. The V gene's germline CDR1 is LNHDA and CDR2 SQIVND (reference sequence).

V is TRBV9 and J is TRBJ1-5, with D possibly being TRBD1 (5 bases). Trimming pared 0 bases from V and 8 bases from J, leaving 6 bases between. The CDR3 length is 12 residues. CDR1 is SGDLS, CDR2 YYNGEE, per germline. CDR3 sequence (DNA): TGTGCCAGCAGCGTAGGGGGGGAGCCCCAGCATTTT. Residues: CASSVGGEPQHF.

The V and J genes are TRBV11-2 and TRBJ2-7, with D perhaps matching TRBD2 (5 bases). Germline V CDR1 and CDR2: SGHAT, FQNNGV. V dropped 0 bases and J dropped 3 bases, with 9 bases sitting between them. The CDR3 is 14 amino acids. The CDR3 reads CASSLDLGVYEQYF. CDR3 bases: TGTGCCAGCAGCTTAGATCTCGGGGTCTACGAGCAGTACTTC.

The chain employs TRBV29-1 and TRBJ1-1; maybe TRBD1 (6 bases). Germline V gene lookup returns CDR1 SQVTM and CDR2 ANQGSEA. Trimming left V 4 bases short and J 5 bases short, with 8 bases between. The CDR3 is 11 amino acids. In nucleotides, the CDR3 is TGCAGCGTTGTGGGGGCGACTGAAGCTTTCTTT. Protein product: CSVVGATEAFF.

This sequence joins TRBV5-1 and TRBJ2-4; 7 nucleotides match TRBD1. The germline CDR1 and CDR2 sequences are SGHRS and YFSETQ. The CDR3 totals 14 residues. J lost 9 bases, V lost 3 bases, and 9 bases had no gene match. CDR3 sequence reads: CASSYGNRGSIQYF. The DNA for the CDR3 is TGCGCCAGCAGCTACGGGAACAGGGGTTCCATTCAGTACTTC. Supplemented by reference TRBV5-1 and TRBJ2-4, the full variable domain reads KAGVTQTPRYLIKTRGQQVTLSCSPISGHRSVSWYQQTPGQGLQFLFEYFSETQRNKGNFPGRFSGRQFSNSRSEMNVSTLELGDSALYLCASSYGNRGSIQYFGAGTRLSVL.

The CDR3, as DNA: TGTGCCAGCAGTAAAAGGACAGGGTATAATTCACCCCTCCACTTT. As protein: CASSKRTGYNSPLHF. The genes are TRBV27 and TRBJ1-6; TRBD1 aligns across 8 bases. Germline CDR1 is MNHEY and CDR2 is SMNVEV (reference sequence). The CDR3 extends over 15 amino acids. The ends lost 5 bases at V and 4 bases at J; junction bases unmatched: 4.